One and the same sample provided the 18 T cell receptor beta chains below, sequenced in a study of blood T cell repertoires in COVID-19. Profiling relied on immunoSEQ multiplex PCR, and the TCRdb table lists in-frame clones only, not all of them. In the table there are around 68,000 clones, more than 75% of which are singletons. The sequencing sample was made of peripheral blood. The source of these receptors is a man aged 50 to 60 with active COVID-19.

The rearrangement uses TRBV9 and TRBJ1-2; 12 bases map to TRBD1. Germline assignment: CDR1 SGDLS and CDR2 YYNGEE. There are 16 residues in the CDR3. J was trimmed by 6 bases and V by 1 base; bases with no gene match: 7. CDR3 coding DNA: TGTGCCAGCAGCGTATATGGGGACAGGGGGCTCCATGGCTACACCTTC. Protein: CASSVYGDRGLHGYTF. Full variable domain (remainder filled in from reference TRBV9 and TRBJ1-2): DSGVTQTPKHLITATGQRVTLRCSPRSGDLSVYWYQQSLDQGLQFLIQYYNGEERAKGNILERFSAQQFPDLHSELNLSSLELGDSALYFCASSVYGDRGLHGYTFGSGTRLTVV.

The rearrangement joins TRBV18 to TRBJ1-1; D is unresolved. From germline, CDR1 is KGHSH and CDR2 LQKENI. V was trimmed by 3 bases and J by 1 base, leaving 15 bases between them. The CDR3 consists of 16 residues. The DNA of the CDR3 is TGTGCCAGCTCACCCAGAGGACTGTTCGAGAACACTGAAGCTTTCTTT. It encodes CASSPRGLFENTEAFF.

In nucleotides, the CDR3 is TGCGCCAGCAGCTCCGGACTAGCGGGGGGCGAGCAGTACTTC. It encodes CASSSGLAGGEQYF. The chain joins TRBV5-1 to TRBJ2-7, with 14 positions matching TRBD2. J lost 6 bases, V lost 3 bases, and 2 bases had no gene match. Per germline, CDR1 SGHRS and CDR2 YFSETQ. CDR3 length: 14 amino acids.

DNA of the CDR3: TGTGCCAGTAGCGGGGACAGGGGCTTCAATGAGCAGTTCTTC. Translation gives CASSGDRGFNEQFF. The chain employs TRBV19 and TRBJ2-1, with 10 bases matching TRBD1. Germline loops: CDR1 LNHDA, CDR2 SQIVND (reference sequence). The CDR3 totals 14 residues. The V and J ends lost 6 bases and 6 bases, in that order; junction bases with no gene match: 5.

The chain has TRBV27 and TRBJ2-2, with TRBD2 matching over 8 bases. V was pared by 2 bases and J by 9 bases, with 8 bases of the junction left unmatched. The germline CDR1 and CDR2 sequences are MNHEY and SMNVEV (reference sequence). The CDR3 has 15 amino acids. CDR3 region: CASSLRGSGGRELFF. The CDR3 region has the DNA TGTGCCAGCAGTTTACGGGGGAGCGGGGGCCGGGAGCTGTTTTTT.

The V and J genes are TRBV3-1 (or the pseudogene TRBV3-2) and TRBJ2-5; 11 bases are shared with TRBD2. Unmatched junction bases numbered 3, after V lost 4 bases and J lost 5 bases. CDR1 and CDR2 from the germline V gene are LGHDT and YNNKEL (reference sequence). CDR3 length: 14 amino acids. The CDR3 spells CASSLAGGRETQYF. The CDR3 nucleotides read TGTGCCAGCAGCCTAGCGGGGGGGCGTGAGACCCAGTACTTC.

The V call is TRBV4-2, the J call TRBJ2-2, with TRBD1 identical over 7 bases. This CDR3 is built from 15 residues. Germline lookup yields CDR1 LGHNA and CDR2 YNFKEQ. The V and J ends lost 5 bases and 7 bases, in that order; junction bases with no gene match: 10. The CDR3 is CASSFQDRPRGELFF. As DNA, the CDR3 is TGTGCCAGCAGCTTCCAGGACAGGCCCCGCGGGGAGCTGTTTTTT.

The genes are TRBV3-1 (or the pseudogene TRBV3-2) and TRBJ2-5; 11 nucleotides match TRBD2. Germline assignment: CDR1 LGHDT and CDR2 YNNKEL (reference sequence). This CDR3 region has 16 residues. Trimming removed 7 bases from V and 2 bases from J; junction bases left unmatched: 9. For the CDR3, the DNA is TGTGCCAGCAAGGCTAGCGGGGGGCCGGGGCAAGAGACCCAGTACTTC. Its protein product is CASKASGGPGQETQYF.

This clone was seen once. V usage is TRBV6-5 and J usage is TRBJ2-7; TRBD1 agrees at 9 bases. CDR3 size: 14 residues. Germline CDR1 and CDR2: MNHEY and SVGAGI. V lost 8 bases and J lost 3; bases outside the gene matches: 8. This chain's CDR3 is CASSTGGSLYEQYF. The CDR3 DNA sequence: TGTGCCAGCTCTACAGGGGGCTCGCTCTACGAGCAGTACTTC.

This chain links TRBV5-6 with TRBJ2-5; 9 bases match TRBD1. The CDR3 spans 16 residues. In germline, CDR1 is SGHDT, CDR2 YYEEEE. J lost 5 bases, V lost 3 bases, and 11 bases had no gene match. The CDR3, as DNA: TGTGCCAGCAGCTCCCCACAGGGGGCGGCTATGGAGACCCAGTACTTC. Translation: CASSSPQGAAMETQYF.

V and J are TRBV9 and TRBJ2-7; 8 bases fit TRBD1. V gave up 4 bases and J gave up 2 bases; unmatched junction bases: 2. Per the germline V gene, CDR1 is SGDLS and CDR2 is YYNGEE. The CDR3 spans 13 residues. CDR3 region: CASSYRGTYEQYF. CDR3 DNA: TGTGCCAGCAGCTACAGGGGGACCTACGAGCAGTACTTC.

The CDR3, as DNA: TGTGCCAGTGGGGGGCTAGCGGGAGACTACAATGAGCAGTTCTTC. This translates into CASGGLAGDYNEQFF. The rearrangement links TRBV28 to TRBJ2-1; 10 bases line up with TRBD2. There are 15 residues in the CDR3. V gave up 9 bases and J gave up 3 bases; unmatched junction bases: 8. Germline lookup yields CDR1 MDHEN and CDR2 SYDVKM.

This chain's CDR3 is CATSRDRNNNYGYTF. The DNA of the CDR3 is TGTGCCACCAGCAGAGATCGCAACAATAACTATGGCTACACCTTC. The chain carries TRBV15 and TRBJ1-2; no firm D call. Germline V gene data show CDR1 as LNHNV and CDR2 as YYDKDF (reference sequence). This CDR3 has 15 amino acids. Trimming left V 0 bases short and J 1 base short, with 9 bases between. Filled out from reference TRBV15 and TRBJ1-2, the complete variable domain reads DAMVIQNPRYQVTQFGKPVTLSCSQTLNHNVMYWYQQKSSQAPKLLFHYYDKDFNNEADTPDNFQSRRPNTSFCFLDIRSPGLGDTAMYLCATSRDRNNNYGYTFGSGTRLTVV.

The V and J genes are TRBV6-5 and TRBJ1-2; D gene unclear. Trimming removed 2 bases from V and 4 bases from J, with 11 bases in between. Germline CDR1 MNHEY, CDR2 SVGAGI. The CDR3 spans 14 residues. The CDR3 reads CASSYEGGSYGYTF. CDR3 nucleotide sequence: TGTGCCAGCAGTTACGAGGGAGGATCCTATGGCTACACCTTC.

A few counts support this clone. The CDR3 here is CATLHRGQGWGEGEQFF. The CDR3 DNA is TGTGCCACCCTCCACAGGGGGCAGGGGTGGGGAGAGGGTGAGCAGTTCTTC. V is TRBV19 and J is TRBJ2-1; 9 bases line up with TRBD1. J was trimmed by 9 bases and V by 10 bases; bases with no gene match: 22. CDR3 size: 17 residues. The germline CDR1 and CDR2 sequences are LNHDA and SQIVND (reference sequence).

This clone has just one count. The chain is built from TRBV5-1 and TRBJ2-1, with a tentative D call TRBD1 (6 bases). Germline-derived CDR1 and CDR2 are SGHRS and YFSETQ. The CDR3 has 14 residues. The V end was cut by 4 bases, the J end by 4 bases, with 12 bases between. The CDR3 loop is CASSPGQTYNEQFF. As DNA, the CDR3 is TGCGCCAGCAGCCCCGGACAGACTTACAATGAGCAGTTCTTC.

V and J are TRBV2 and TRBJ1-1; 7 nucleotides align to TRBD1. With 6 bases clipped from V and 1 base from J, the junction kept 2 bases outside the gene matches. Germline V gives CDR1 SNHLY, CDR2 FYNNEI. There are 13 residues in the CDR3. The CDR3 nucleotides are TGTGCCAGCAGCGGGGACAGGAACACTGAAGCTTTCTTT. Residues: CASSGDRNTEAFF. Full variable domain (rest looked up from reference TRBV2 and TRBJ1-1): EPEVTQTPSHQVTQMGQEVILRCVPISNHLYFYWYRQILGQKVEFLVSFYNNEISEKSEIFDDQFSVERPDGSNFTLKIRSTKLEDSAMYFCASSGDRNTEAFFGQGTRLTVV.

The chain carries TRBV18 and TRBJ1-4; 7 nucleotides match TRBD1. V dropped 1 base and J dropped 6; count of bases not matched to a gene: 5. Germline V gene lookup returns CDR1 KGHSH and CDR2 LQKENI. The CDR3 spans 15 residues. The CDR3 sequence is CASSPRQGRDEKLFF. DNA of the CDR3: TGTGCCAGCTCACCACGACAGGGACGAGATGAAAAACTGTTTTTT.